This T cell receptor (beta chain) was captured in a study of PD-L1 blockade in urothelial cancer. On the study more broadly: Of prior chemotherapy regimens, patients had received between 0 and 3. Analyzed time points were 3 weeks (second dose) and 6 weeks after therapy began.

Here immunoSEQ multiplex PCR was the method, and the copy in TCRdb shows in-frame clones only, minus some. The table records tens of thousands of clones, about 86% of them present only once. Noted time point: peripheral blood 6 weeks after treatment start. The CDR3 contains 13 residues. The V gene's germline CDR1 is SGHRS and CDR2 YFSETQ. Trimming took 4 bases from V and 3 from J, leaving 9 bases between them. This rearrangement joins TRBV5-1 to TRBJ2-3; perhaps TRBD1 as D (5 bases). The receptor's source is a man in his sixties with urothelial cancer. The material sequenced was PBMCs, taken around atezolizumab (anti-PD-L1) treatment. The DNA of the CDR3 is TGCGCCAGCAGCATAAGGGGTACAGATACGCAGTATTTT. Its protein product is CASSIRGTDTQYF.